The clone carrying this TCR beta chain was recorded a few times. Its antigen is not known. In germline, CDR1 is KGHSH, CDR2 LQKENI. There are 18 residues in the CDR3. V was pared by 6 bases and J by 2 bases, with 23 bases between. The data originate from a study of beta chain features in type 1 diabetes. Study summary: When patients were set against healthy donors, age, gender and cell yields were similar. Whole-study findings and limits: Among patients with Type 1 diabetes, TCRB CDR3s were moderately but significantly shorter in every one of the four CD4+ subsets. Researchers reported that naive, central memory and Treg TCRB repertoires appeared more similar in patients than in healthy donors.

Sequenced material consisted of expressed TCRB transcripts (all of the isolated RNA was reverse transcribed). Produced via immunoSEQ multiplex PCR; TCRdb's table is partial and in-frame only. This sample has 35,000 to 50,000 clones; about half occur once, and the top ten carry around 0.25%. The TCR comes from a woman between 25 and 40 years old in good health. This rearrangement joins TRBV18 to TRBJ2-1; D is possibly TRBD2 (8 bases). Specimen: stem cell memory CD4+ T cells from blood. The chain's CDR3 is CASSRQGGLELAYNEQFF. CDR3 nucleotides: TGTGCCAGCTCCCGGCAGGGGGGACTAGAGTTGGCCTACAATGAGCAGTTCTTC.